Shown below are 6 T cell receptor beta chains from a single sample sequenced in a study of blood T cell repertoires in COVID-19. TCRdb's copy holds only in-frame clones and misses some; the assay was immunoSEQ multiplex PCR. The sample lists about 110,000 clones, 71% occurring once. The sample was peripheral blood. These receptors came from a woman in her forties with acute or convalescent COVID-19.

The chain uses TRBV7-2 and TRBJ1-6; tentative D call: TRBD1 (5 bases). The CDR3 is made up of 16 amino acids. The V end lost 5 bases, the J end lost 4 bases, and 15 bases lay between the germline ends. Germline V gene lookup returns CDR1 SGHTA and CDR2 FQGNSA. The CDR3 spells CASSPAGLGYNSPLHF. The CDR3 DNA sequence: TGTGCCAGCAGCCCGGCAGGGTTAGGATATAATTCACCCCTCCACTTT.

This clone was picked up a small number of times. The V gene is TRBV4-3, the J gene TRBJ2-7; perhaps TRBD2 as D (5 bases). The CDR3 runs 14 residues. CDR1 is LGHNA, CDR2 YSLEER, per germline. V was pared by 0 bases and J by 2 bases, with 8 bases between. Here the CDR3 reads CASSQDTRAYEQYF. Written as DNA, the CDR3 is TGCGCCAGCAGCCAAGATACTAGGGCCTACGAGCAGTACTTC.

The rearrangement joins TRBV5-8 to TRBJ1-3, with D tentatively TRBD1 (6 bases). Trimming stripped 2 bases from V and 1 base from J, with 10 bases between. CDR1 and CDR2 (germline): SGHTS, YDEGEE. The CDR3 is made up of 15 amino acids. The DNA for the CDR3 is TGTGCCAGCAGCTTTCAACAGGGTTCTGGAAACACCATATATTTT. This encodes CASSFQQGSGNTIYF.

The chain has TRBV6-1 and TRBJ2-7; TRBD2 aligns across 8 bases. V lost 5 bases, J lost 1 base, and 4 bases stayed unmatched. The CDR3 consists of 14 residues. Germline CDR1 is MNHNS and CDR2 is SASEGT. This chain's CDR3 is CASSLAGNSYEQYF. The CDR3 DNA sequence: TGTGCCAGCAGTTTAGCGGGGAATTCCTACGAGCAGTACTTC.

V is TRBV6-1 and J is TRBJ1-2; D is uncertain. CDR1 is MNHNS, CDR2 SASEGT, per germline. V gave up 0 bases and J gave up 3 bases, with 11 bases separating them. The CDR3 runs 15 residues. CDR3 residues: CASSEALNTYYGYTF. For the CDR3, the DNA is TGTGCCAGCAGTGAAGCGCTGAACACCTACTATGGCTACACCTTC.

This rearrangement joins TRBV2 to TRBJ2-3; D is perhaps TRBD2 (6 bases). This CDR3 spans 17 amino acids. The V and J ends lost 5 bases and 0 bases respectively, with 18 bases between them. From germline, CDR1 is SNHLY and CDR2 FYNNEI. This CDR3 reads CASSHTRDSYSTDTQYF. The CDR3 DNA reads TGTGCCAGCAGTCACACCCGGGACTCTTATAGCACAGATACGCAGTATTTT.